The clone carrying this T cell receptor (beta chain) came up once. Naive CD8 isolation took CD45RO-negative cells positively selected for CCR7 and excluded terminally differentiated effector memory CD45RA+ cells. This table comes from immunoSEQ multiplex PCR, and its TCRdb copy is limited to in-frame clones, with some not included. Of hundreds of thousands of clones in the sample, around 96% were seen once. Germline values: CDR1 MNHEY, CDR2 SMNVEV (reference sequence). Trimming cost V 6 bases and J 0 bases; bases outside gene matches: 3. There are 14 residues in the CDR3. The data are from a study of shared clonotypes between healthy human individuals.

The V gene is TRBV27, the J gene TRBJ2-7, with 9 nucleotides matching TRBD2. This receptor was taken from a woman between 25 and 40 years old in good health. What was sequenced was naive CD8+ T cells sorted from blood. CDR3 coding DNA: TGTGCCAGCAGCCGGACTAGCGTCTCCTACGAGCAGTACTTC. Amino acids: CASSRTSVSYEQYF.